This T cell receptor beta chain was obtained from a study of T cells in Graves' hyperthyroidism and ophthalmopathy (dated by TCRdb to between 2017 and 2020). Background on the whole study: Peripheral blood samples were taken at the time of initial diagnosis, prior to any treatment. To identify distinguishing TCR V-J signatures, a discovery cohort of 95 to 100 patients was used, comprising 43 with Graves' ophthalmopathy and roughly 60 with stable Graves' hyperthyroidism. An independent validation cohort of around 19 hyperthyroidism patients and over 15 patients who later progressed to ophthalmopathy tested prospective prediction of ophthalmopathy. The 100 discovery patients were divided at random into training and test sets in a 7:3 ratio. Thyroid tissue and blood T-cell repertoires from several Graves' hyperthyroidism patients were also compared in the study. After sampling, hyperthyroidism patients received methimazole starting at 30 mg daily, and ophthalmopathy patients received high-dose intravenous methylprednisolone. According to the paper, TCR Vbeta CDR3 sequencing was carried out on some 140 peripheral blood samples, which came from 40 to 45 ophthalmopathy, 70 to 80 hyperthyroidism and roughly 17 progressor patients.

With respect to this clonotype: What antigen it recognizes has not been identified. This may be a read error, as it is one base from a much larger clone.

In the ophthalmopathy patients, disease was moderately to severely active, with a Clinical Activity Score of 3 or more, a NOSPECS grade of 4 or more, and a duration of less than 3 months. Any patient with an uncontrolled infection, another autoimmune disease, pregnancy or lactation was excluded. Clinical symptoms, serum thyroxine and TRAb, thyroid ultrasound, and orbital computed tomography formed the basis for the diagnoses. PBMCs were isolated from about 10 ml of fresh peripheral blood by Ficoll-Paque density gradient centrifugation. Trizol reagent was used to extract total RNA, and RNA quality was then checked on an Agilent 2100 Bioanalyzer. The TCR beta CDR3 regions were amplified from RNA transcripts. The TCR CDR3 was subjected to a first round of RT-PCR using the HTBI primer set and the Qiagen OneStep RT-PCR kit. Libraries were constructed in a second round of multiplex PCR, after which size selection and purification were carried out. The libraries were sequenced on an Illumina HiSeq2000 using paired-end 100 bp reads. Per the authors' processing: SOAPnuke was used to process the raw data, removing reads that contained adapters or uncalled bases, had a mean Phred below 15, or lacked an exact match to the constant primer or identifier. High-quality paired reads were merged using COPE v1.2.5, and each unique nucleotide sequence was defined as a clonotype. Clonotypes were aligned to IMGT TRBV, TRBD and TRBJ reference segments using MiTCR v1.1. Only V-J combinations with frequency above 0.0001, covering roughly 99% of repertoires, were analysed. The TCS score was defined as the ratio of F50 (clonal expansion) to E x V (chaos), calculated using BLOSUM62-based TCRdist between CDR3 peptides within each V-J. Welch's t-statistics and random forest reduced roughly 500 V-J features to under 15, which were used in a naive Bayes classifier (R e1071). The public reads were quality trimmed at Q25 with fastp and then assembled into clones with MiXCR by TCRdb, keeping productive beta chains. Entries are consolidated by CDR3 protein sequence, retaining the most common genes and DNA. The V and J calls shown here were made by TCRdb, not taken from the authors' results. The sample data list about 270,000 distinct CDR3 sequences, and approximately 21% of these were observed just once. The top ten constitute roughly 60% of the sample.

Inclusive of the bounding cysteine and phenylalanine, the CDR3 is 12 residues long. Kept here is only the CDR3 DNA, which spans 36 bases and is read in frame from base 1. From the germline V gene, CDR1 is SGHVS and CDR2 is FQNEAQ. Results and caveats for the whole study, not just this receptor: Most expanded thyroid clonotypes (frequency above 0.001) were also detected in blood, suggesting blood repertoires may reflect thyroid immune responses. No statistical method was used to set the sample size in advance, and investigators knew the group allocation. During validation, the model predicted progression to ophthalmopathy a median of approximately 6.5 months ahead of onset, with almost 71% sensitivity and around 72% specificity. A model built on a 13 V-J signature distinguished ophthalmopathy from stable hyperthyroidism, reaching over 85% sensitivity and about 81% specificity in cross-validation and 80%/75% in testing.

The clonotype comes from a man under 40 with Graves' ophthalmopathy. The chain is assembled from TRBV7-8 and TRBJ1-1; a weak D assignment points to TRBD1 (5 bases agree). Sequencing input: blood. This receptor carries the CDR3 CASSGEGFIASF. The DNA sequence is given as TGTGCCAGCAGCGGAGAGGGGTTTATAGCTTCCTTT.